This T cell receptor (beta chain) originates from a study of T cells in Graves' hyperthyroidism and ophthalmopathy. Amplification yielded TCR beta CDR3 regions, with RNA transcripts as the source. First-round RT-PCR targeting the TCR CDR3 was performed with the HTBI primer set. In TCRdb, the multiplex PCR reads were re-called with MiXCR into one record per CDR3 protein. The data show over 700,000 distinct CDR3 sequences, roughly 20% seen once. Trimming removed 6 bases at V and 0 bases at J, with 11 bases between. CDR3 size: 14 residues. CDR1 and CDR2 (germline): SGHTA, FQGNSA. Newly diagnosed hyperthyroidism patients aged 18 to 65 years had disease lasting under 2 months. Orbital computed tomography and thyroid ultrasound, together with serum TRAb and thyroxine and clinical symptoms, were used for diagnoses. A sample of blood taken at first hyperthyroidism diagnosis preceded any ophthalmopathy symptoms.

The TCR was taken from a woman aged 45 to 65 with Graves' hyperthyroidism that later progressed to Graves' ophthalmopathy. Sequencing input: blood. The V gene is TRBV7-2, the J gene TRBJ1-1; D unclear. CDR3 sequence (DNA): TGTGCCAGCAGACTTAGGGAGTTGAACACTGAAGCTTTCTTT. As protein: CASRLRELNTEAFF.